This section outlines one T cell receptor (beta chain) sequence together with its context. The CDR3 is made up of 14 amino acids. V lost 5 bases and J lost 6, with 15 bases in between. Germline-derived CDR1 and CDR2 are SEHNR and FQNEAQ (reference sequence). The sample belongs to a study of shared clonotypes between healthy human individuals. Study-wide background: The composition of the donors was two women and a few men aged 18 to 49.

It was CD45RO-negative cells, positively selected for CCR7, that made up naive CD8 cells, with terminally differentiated effector memory CD45RA+ cells excluded. Original methodology: Filtering differed because ImmunoSEQ produced junction-only sequences that carried no quality scores. Here immunoSEQ multiplex PCR was the method, and the copy in TCRdb shows in-frame clones only, minus some. V, J and clone size reflect that table, while D and trimming were determined from the DNA. The sample records 660,000 or so clones, roughly 96% being singletons. The material sequenced was naive CD8+ T cells sorted from blood. This clonotype was sampled from a woman in her thirties in good health. V and J are TRBV7-9 and TRBJ2-3; D is undetermined. This CDR3 reads CASSRAQSPDTQYF. CDR3 nucleotide sequence: TGTGCCAGCAGCAGGGCCCAGTCACCTGATACGCAGTATTTT.